This entry concerns a single T cell receptor (beta chain). This clone has a single count. What this receptor recognizes is not known. No much larger clone exists at a distance of one base, and base qualities are not known. Using the deep immunoSEQ assay, multiplex PCR amplified TCR CDR3 regions from genomic DNA. Extracted genomic DNA from each cell subset was distributed evenly across all wells of several immunoSEQ 96-well plates, and each plate was treated as a replicate. For sorted subsets, 200 to 250 ng of genomic DNA, equivalent to some 33,000 T cell genomes, went into each replicate PCR. Purified libraries were quantified with a Qubit 3.0 fluorometer, sized on a Bioanalyzer 2100, and re-quantified with the KAPA Library Quantification kit. Every immunoSEQ 96-well plate was sequenced on a separate single-read 150-cycle Illumina NextSeq 550 flow cell. In the source study's methods: The immunoSEQ output contained only junctional sequences without quality scores, so filtering could not match that applied to full-length reads. Sequences were annotated with PyIR, a Python wrapper for IgBLAST v1.9, using IMGT germline references to assign V/J genes and CDR3. Reads were filtered out if the reads had weak V/J assignments (E-value above 1e-6), no CDR3, stop codons, out-of-frame junctions, or ambiguous translated residues. V3J clonotypes were defined as sequences sharing an identical inferred V gene, J gene, and CDR3 amino acid sequence. Percentage overlap between repertoires was calculated by dividing the number of shared unique clonotypes by the size of the smaller repertoire. RTK rarefaction, the Chao1 estimator, and Recon v2.1 estimates of unobserved clonotypes were used to assess repertoire richness. OLGA was used to compute generation probabilities for all TCRbeta clonotypes that the gDNA method yielded from a handful of donors. Imported from immuneACCESS, the table was reduced by TCRdb to in-frame sequences with V and J called. These copies leave out some clones; in studies compared against another copy, an unresolved V gene accounts for under half, and the cause of the remainder is not known. Clone size and V and J calls were adopted from that table, with D and trimming inferred from the DNA. This sample holds 1,500,000 or so clones; roughly 96% were observed only once. The ten largest clones take up about 1% of the sample.

Donors were healthy HIV-negative adults with no recently reported acute infections or vaccinations. Every donor was a Caucasian adult residing in Nashville, Tennessee, USA. Magnetic negative selection was used to enrich CD4+ T cells, after which naive cells were positively selected on CD45RA and the negative fraction became the memory subset. Blood was collected by leukapheresis, and PBMCs were isolated by Ficoll-Histopaque density gradient centrifugation and then cryopreserved in liquid nitrogen vapor phase. Purity and quantity of every magnetically sorted T cell population were checked by analytical flow cytometry. Each sorted fraction had its genomic DNA isolated and then quantified by UV absorbance on a Nanodrop 2000c. The record originates from a study of shared clonotypes between healthy human individuals (dated by TCRdb to the early 2020s). Notes on the research overall: The cohort included a few men and two women between 18 and 49 years of age. For each donor, CD4 naive and CD4 memory were each run on three plates, CD8 naive on two plates, and CD8 memory on one plate. To increase sequencing depth and limit assay-specific biases, different laboratories used diverse techniques to prepare libraries and sequence TCR repertoires. The study deeply sequenced blood TCR repertoires of five healthy adults to estimate repertoire size and the extent of clonotype sharing between individuals. Leukapheresis yielded between about 0.9 and 10 billion PBMCs per donor.

Study-wide findings and limitations: Clonotypes shared by all four sorted-subset donors showed higher generation probabilities than non-shared clonotypes. Naive subsets generally had larger estimated clonotype richness than memory subsets. Incomplete sequencing was indicated by rarefaction of sorted-subset datasets, despite the large sequencing depth. Only blood was sampled, and tissue TCR repertoires likely differ from those in blood. Because the study included a small number of donors, the genetic and exposure-history diversity represented was limited. Pairwise subsampling led to the expectation that sequencing depth would affect the degree of clonotype sharing among donors. About 5% of naive CD4, 3.5% of naive CD8, roughly 2.5% of memory CD4, and approximately 0.39% of memory CD8 clonotypes were shared across a few donors.

Here V drops 9 bases and J drops 5 bases, and the junction holds 10 bases not matched to any gene. CDR1 and CDR2 are read off the germline V gene (reference sequence) as LNHNV and YYDKDF. Measured from the cysteine to the phenylalanine, the CDR3 is 14 residues long. Only the CDR3 part of the read is kept: 42 bases, read in frame from the first base. This clonotype was obtained from a young man in good health. Sequencing input: naive CD4+ T cells sorted from blood. Interpreted using the paper, the cell subset or site label stands for: CD45RA+ positively selected. Rearrangement joined TRBV15 to TRBJ2-5, with TRBD2 identical over 9 junction bases. CDR3 reads: CATTDSGRLETQYF. The DNA is as follows: TGTGCCACAACCGATAGCGGGAGACTGGAGACCCAGTACTTC.